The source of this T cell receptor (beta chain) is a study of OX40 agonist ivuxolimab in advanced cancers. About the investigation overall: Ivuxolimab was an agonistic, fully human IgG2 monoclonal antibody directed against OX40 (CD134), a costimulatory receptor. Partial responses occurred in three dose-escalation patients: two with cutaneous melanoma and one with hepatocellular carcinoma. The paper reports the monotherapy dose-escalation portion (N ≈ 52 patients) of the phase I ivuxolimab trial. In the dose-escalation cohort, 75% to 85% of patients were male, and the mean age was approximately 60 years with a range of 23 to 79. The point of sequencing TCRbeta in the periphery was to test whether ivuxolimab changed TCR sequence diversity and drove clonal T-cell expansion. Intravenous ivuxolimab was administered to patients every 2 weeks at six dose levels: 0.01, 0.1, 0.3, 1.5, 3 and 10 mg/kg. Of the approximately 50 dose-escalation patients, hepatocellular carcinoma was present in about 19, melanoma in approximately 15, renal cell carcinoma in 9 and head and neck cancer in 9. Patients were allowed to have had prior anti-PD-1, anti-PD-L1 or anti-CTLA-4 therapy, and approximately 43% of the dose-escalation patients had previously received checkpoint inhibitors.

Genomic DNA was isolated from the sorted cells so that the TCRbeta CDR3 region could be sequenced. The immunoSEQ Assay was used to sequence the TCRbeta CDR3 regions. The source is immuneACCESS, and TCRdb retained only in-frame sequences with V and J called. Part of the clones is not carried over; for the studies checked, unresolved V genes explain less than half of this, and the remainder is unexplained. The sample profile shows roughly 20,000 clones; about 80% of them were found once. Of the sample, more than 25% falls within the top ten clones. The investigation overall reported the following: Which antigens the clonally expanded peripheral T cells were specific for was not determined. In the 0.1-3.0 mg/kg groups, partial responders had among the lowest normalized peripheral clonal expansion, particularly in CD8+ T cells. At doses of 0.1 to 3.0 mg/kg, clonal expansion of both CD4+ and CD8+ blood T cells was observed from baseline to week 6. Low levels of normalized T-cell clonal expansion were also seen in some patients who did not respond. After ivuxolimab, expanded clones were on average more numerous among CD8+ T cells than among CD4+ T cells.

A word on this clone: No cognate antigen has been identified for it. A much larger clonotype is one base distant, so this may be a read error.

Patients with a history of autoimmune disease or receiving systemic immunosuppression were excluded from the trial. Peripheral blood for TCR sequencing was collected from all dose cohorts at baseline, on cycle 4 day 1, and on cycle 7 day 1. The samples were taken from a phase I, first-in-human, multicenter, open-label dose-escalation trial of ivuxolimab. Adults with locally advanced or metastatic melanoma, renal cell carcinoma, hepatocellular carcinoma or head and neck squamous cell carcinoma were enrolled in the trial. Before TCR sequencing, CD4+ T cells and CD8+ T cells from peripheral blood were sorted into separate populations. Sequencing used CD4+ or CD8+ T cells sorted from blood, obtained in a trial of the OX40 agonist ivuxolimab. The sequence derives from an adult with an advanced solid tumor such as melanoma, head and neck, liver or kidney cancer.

The DNA sequence follows: TGTGCCAGCAGTTTCTCTACCGGGGAGCTGTTTTTT. This is translated as CASSFSTGELFF. In this chain, TRBV6-5 is recombined with TRBJ2-2, with the D gene too uncertain to name. V drops 4 bases and J drops 5 bases, leaving 5 bases in between. The CDR3, from cysteine to phenylalanine, totals 12 residues. Kept here is only the CDR3 DNA, which spans 36 bases and is read in frame from base 1. CDR1 and CDR2, looked up from the germline V gene, are MNHEY and SVGAGI.